This T cell receptor (beta chain) stems from a study of blood T cell repertoires in COVID-19. About the study: Nucleic acid was either cDNA or gDNA, and it came from T cells, B-cell-depleted T cells, or PBMCs.

Cohorts were assigned according to the clinical history that participants reported. Germline CDR1 reads MGHDK; CDR2 reads SYGVNS. The CDR3 sequence is 14 residues long. V gave up 6 bases and J gave up 1 base; unmatched junction bases: 5. As processed by the authors: Cell counts per sample came from amplifying reference gene primers. Method: immunoSEQ multiplex PCR; TCRdb's copy keeps in-frame clones and lacks some. For V, J and clone size, that table is used; D and trimming come from the DNA. The table records about 140,000 clones, approximately 84% of them present only once. The TCR comes from a woman aged 45 to 65 with acute COVID-19. The chain links TRBV25-1 to TRBJ2-5, with TRBD2 matching 7 bases. Sequencing was carried out using PBMCs or T cells enriched from blood (not recorded which). CDR3 amino acids: CASRAGDLQETQYF. For the CDR3, the DNA is TGTGCCAGCAGGGCGGGAGATCTCCAAGAGACCCAGTACTTC.